The next 18 T cell receptor beta chains were all read from a single sample in a study of blood T cell repertoires in COVID-19. The protocol was immunoSEQ multiplex PCR, while the TCRdb copy is restricted to in-frame clones and leaves out a portion. This sample yields more than 200,000 clones, of which roughly 80% are seen a single time; over 9.5% belongs to the top ten. Sample: peripheral blood. These receptors were obtained from a woman aged 80 or over with COVID-19, enrolled during active disease.

The chain combines TRBV7-9 with TRBJ1-4, with D hard to call. Germline CDR1 reads SEHNR; CDR2 reads FQNEAQ (reference sequence). This CDR3 has 16 residues. V gave up 3 bases and J gave up 8 bases, with 19 bases separating them. The CDR3 region has the DNA TGTGCCAGCAGCTTTCTCTCGGTTCGTGGAGAGGAAAAACTGTTTTTT. Its protein product is CASSFLSVRGEEKLFF.

The chain employs TRBV7-2 and TRBJ1-1; 9 bases agree with TRBD1. V gave up 5 bases and J gave up 4 bases; unmatched junction bases: 8. CDR1 SGHTA and CDR2 FQGNSA come from the germline V gene. The CDR3 covers 15 residues. The DNA for the CDR3 is TGTGCCAGCAGCGCCAATACAGGGGGCACCACTGAAGCTTTCTTT. The encoded protein is CASSANTGGTTEAFF. Full variable domain (remainder filled in from reference TRBV7-2 and TRBJ1-1): GAGVSQSPSNKVTEKGKDVELRCDPISGHTALYWYRQSLGQGLEFLIYFQGNSAPDKSGLPSDRFSAERTGGSVSTLTIQRTQQEDSAVYLCASSANTGGTTEAFFGQGTRLTVV.

This chain joins TRBV5-6 and TRBJ2-3, with D perhaps matching TRBD2 (7 bases). The CDR3 consists of 16 residues. CDR1 and CDR2 (germline): SGHDT, YYEEEE. Trimming pared 3 bases from V and 4 bases from J, leaving 18 bases between. CDR3 sequence (DNA): TGTGCCAGCAGCTGGGCCGGGGGGCGCTCCCCAGATACGCAGTATTTT. Translated: CASSWAGGRSPDTQYF.

The rearrangement links TRBV6-5 to TRBJ2-2; 10 positions match TRBD1. Germline V gene sequence: CDR1 MNHEY, CDR2 SVGAGI. CDR3 length: 14 amino acids. After removal of 10 bases from V and 2 bases from J, the junction contained 4 bases not matched to a gene. The CDR3 DNA reads as TGTGCCACCAGGACAGGGGGAAACACCGGGGAGCTGTTTTTT. This codes for CATRTGGNTGELFF.

V usage is TRBV9 and J usage is TRBJ1-3, with D perhaps matching TRBD1 (6 bases). Germline CDR1 is SGDLS and CDR2 is YYNGEE. V was cut by 4 bases and J by 2 bases, with 16 bases left in between. This CDR3 has 16 amino acids. The DNA of the CDR3 is TGTGCCAGCAGCATCAGCTATGGGGACACTGGAAACACCATATATTTT. As protein: CASSISYGDTGNTIYF.

The genes are TRBV30 and TRBJ1-1; D is unclear. Trimming removed 2 bases at V and 4 bases at J, with 8 bases between. Germline values: CDR1 GTSNPN, CDR2 SVGIG (reference sequence). The CDR3 runs 12 residues. The CDR3 coding sequence is TGTGCCTGGAGTCTACGGGGCACTGAAGCTTTCTTT. Translation: CAWSLRGTEAFF.

This chain uses TRBV9 with TRBJ1-4; the match to TRBD1 covers 8 bases. The ends lost 4 bases at V and 0 bases at J; junction bases unmatched: 11. This CDR3 has 18 residues. The germline gives CDR1 SGDLS, CDR2 YYNGEE. The chain's CDR3 is CASSSHRGGDATNEKLFF. The CDR3 DNA follows: TGTGCCAGCAGCTCCCACAGGGGGGGGGATGCAACTAATGAAAAACTGTTTTTT.

V and J are TRBV19 and TRBJ1-5, with TRBD1 as a possible D gene (5 bases). The V and J ends lost 5 bases and 9 bases respectively, with 14 bases between them. This CDR3 region has 13 residues. Germline V gives CDR1 LNHDA, CDR2 SQIVND (reference sequence). The CDR3 sequence is CASSPQDRMPQHF. CDR3 coding DNA: TGTGCCAGTAGTCCACAGGACCGAATGCCCCAGCATTTT.

The J gene is TRBJ1-5, the V gene TRBV19; the D is unclear. Germline values: CDR1 LNHDA, CDR2 SQIVND (reference sequence). CDR3 length: 12 amino acids. The V end lost 8 bases, the J end lost 4 bases, and 9 bases lay between the germline ends. CDR3 nucleotide sequence: TGTGCCAGTCGTTCGGGAAATCAGCCCCAGCATTTT. Its translation is CASRSGNQPQHF.

The gene calls are TRBV6-6 and TRBJ1-1; D remains ambiguous. V lost 0 bases and J 2 bases, leaving 10 bases between the germline ends. The germline V gene encodes CDR1 MNHNY and CDR2 SVGAGI (reference sequence). The CDR3 consists of 15 residues. CDR3 protein: CASSYSKQSNTEAFF. CDR3 coding DNA: TGTGCCAGCAGTTACTCGAAACAGTCCAACACTGAAGCTTTCTTT.

This chain uses TRBV6-5 with TRBJ2-3, with D possibly TRBD2 on 5 matching bases. Germline V gene data show CDR1 as MNHEY and CDR2 as SVGAGI. The CDR3 is 14 residues long. V was cut by 6 bases and J by 4 bases, with 14 bases left in between. The CDR3 reads CASSGTSGSDTQYF. The DNA of the CDR3 is TGTGCCAGCAGCGGCACTAGTGGGTCAGATACGCAGTATTTT.

This clone was found a few times. This chain links TRBV19 with TRBJ2-5, with D maybe TRBD1 (5 bases). The V end was cut by 5 bases, the J end by 5 bases, with 18 bases between. The germline gives CDR1 LNHDA, CDR2 SQIVND (reference sequence). The CDR3 has 15 amino acids. The CDR3 region is CASSLQTASAETQYF. The CDR3 DNA sequence: TGTGCCAGTAGTTTGCAGACAGCATCCGCGGAGACCCAGTACTTC.

The J gene is TRBJ2-7, the V gene TRBV28; 7 positions agree with TRBD2. Germline CDR1 reads MDHEN; CDR2 reads SYDVKM. The CDR3 consists of 13 residues. Germline trimming cut 2 bases from V and 6 bases from J; bases unmatched to any gene: 4. Here the CDR3 reads CASSLRGGLEQYF. The CDR3, as DNA: TGTGCCAGCAGTTTACGGGGAGGGCTCGAGCAGTACTTC. Looking up the rest from reference TRBV28 and TRBJ2-7 gives the full variable domain: DVKVTQSSRYLVKRTGEKVFLECVQDMDHENMFWYRQDPGLGLRLIYFSYDVKMKEKGDIPEGYSVSREKKERFSLILESASTNQTSMYLCASSLRGGLEQYFGPGTRLTVT.

The chain joins TRBV24-1 to TRBJ2-7, with 11 nucleotides matching TRBD1. CDR3 length: 16 amino acids. V lost 1 base and J lost 3; bases outside the gene matches: 4. CDR1 and CDR2 (germline): KGHDR, SFDVKD. CDR3 sequence (DNA): TGTGCCACCAGTGATTTTAGGACAGGGGGCATCTACGAGCAGTACTTC. It yields the protein CATSDFRTGGIYEQYF.

The chain is built from TRBV18 and TRBJ2-7; D is possibly TRBD1 (6 bases). V lost 4 bases and J lost 3, with 10 bases in between. The CDR3 loop spans 13 amino acids. Germline V gives CDR1 KGHSH, CDR2 LQKENI. CDR3 sequence reads: CASSQGQIYEQYF. DNA of the CDR3: TGTGCCAGCTCACAAGGACAGATCTACGAGCAGTACTTC.

The rearrangement links TRBV6-5 to TRBJ2-7; tentative D call: TRBD1 (6 bases). The germline V gene has CDR1 MNHEY and CDR2 SVGAGI. Deletions cut 5 bases from V and 5 bases from J, with 19 bases between. The CDR3 totals 15 residues. The CDR3 sequence is CASSPRETRGDEQYF. CDR3 bases: TGTGCCAGCAGTCCCCGCGAAACCAGGGGAGACGAGCAGTACTTC.

The rearrangement links TRBV5-1 to TRBJ1-1; D is ambiguous. The CDR3 has 14 amino acids. V lost 0 bases, J lost 0 bases, and 6 bases lay in between. Germline V gives CDR1 SGHRS, CDR2 YFSETQ. Here the CDR3 DNA reads TGCGCCAGCAGCTTGGACTCGATGAACACTGAAGCTTTCTTT. It specifies CASSLDSMNTEAFF. Full variable domain (rest looked up from reference TRBV5-1 and TRBJ1-1): KAGVTQTPRYLIKTRGQQVTLSCSPISGHRSVSWYQQTPGQGLQFLFEYFSETQRNKGNFPGRFSGRQFSNSRSEMNVSTLELGDSALYLCASSLDSMNTEAFFGQGTRLTVV.

Concerning this clone itself: Other DNA sequences in the same sample also yield this CDR3. The V call is TRBV5-1, the J call TRBJ2-2; weak D call: TRBD1 (6 bases). V lost 2 bases to trimming and J lost 2 bases, with 10 bases between them. CDR3 length: 15 residues. Germline lookup yields CDR1 SGHRS and CDR2 YFSETQ. The CDR3 spells CASSLQGGNTGELFF. The CDR3 DNA reads TGCGCCAGCAGCTTACAGGGTGGAAACACCGGGGAGCTGTTTTTT.